A single sample gave rise to the 9 T cell receptor beta chains below, sequenced in a study of T cell repertoires in cytomegalovirus infection. For these receptors, no antigen is known. One entry per CDR3 protein, called by TCRdb with MiXCR from the reads. The sample includes roughly 160,000 distinct CDR3 sequences, roughly a fifth of them seen just once. The sequenced sample was CD8+ T cells from cultured PBMCs, obtained from culture after CMV antigen stimulation. The receptors shown here come from a human donor in good health (CMV status not recorded). Some clones in this sample may be carry-over from other donors' samples.

This clonotype was found a few times. The chain combines TRBV6-6 with TRBJ2-1, with TRBD2 identical over 7 bases. The germline gives CDR1 MNHNY, CDR2 SVGAGI (reference sequence). The CDR3 contains 15 residues. V was clipped by 1 base and J by 10 bases; unmatched bases: 10. CDR3 residues: CASSYWSGSGGEQFF. The CDR3 bases are TGTGCCAGCAGTTACTGGAGCGGGTCCGGGGGGGAGCAGTTCTTC.

The chain combines TRBV12-3 or TRBV12-4 with TRBJ1-1; possible D gene TRBD1, 6 bases. The length of the CDR3 is 15 residues. The germline V and J ends were trimmed by 4 bases and 0 bases, with 12 bases remaining between them. The CDR3 sequence is CASSSRQDLNTEAFF. CDR3 DNA sequence: TGTGCCAGCAGTTCTAGACAGGACCTGAACACTGAAGCTTTCTTT.

This clonotype was found a few times. CDR3 loop: CASSLRTGAMNTEAFF. The CDR3 bases are TGTGCCAGCAGCCTTCGGACAGGGGCTATGAACACTGAAGCTTTCTTT. J is TRBJ1-1 and V is TRBV7-2, with TRBD1 identical over 9 bases. The germline V gene has CDR1 SGHTA and CDR2 FQGNSA. The ends lost 5 bases at V and 0 bases at J; junction bases unmatched: 7. The CDR3 consists of 16 residues.

This chain connects TRBV7-2 to TRBJ2-7; TRBD1 agrees at 9 bases. There are 15 residues in the CDR3. With V trimmed by 5 bases and J by 2 bases, 7 bases remained unmatched. Germline loops: CDR1 SGHTA, CDR2 FQGNSA. The CDR3 protein is CASSQRTGVTYEQYF. In DNA, the CDR3 is TGTGCCAGCAGCCAGAGGACAGGGGTTACCTACGAGCAGTACTTC.

The chain is built from TRBV10-3 and TRBJ2-7; the D is unclear. V was trimmed by 1 base and J by 2 bases, leaving 15 bases between them. Germline values: CDR1 ENHRY, CDR2 SYGVKD. The CDR3 consists of 16 residues. CDR3 amino acids: CAISEYPGLSTYEQYF. In DNA form, the CDR3 reads TGTGCCATCAGTGAGTACCCGGGCCTTTCCACCTACGAGCAGTACTTC.

The chain employs TRBV12-3 or TRBV12-4 and TRBJ2-3; D gene uncertain. The V gene lost 3 bases and the J gene lost 2 bases, with 12 bases spanning the gap. This CDR3 contains 15 residues. The CDR3 DNA sequence: TGTGCCAGCAGTTTCGACGGCAGCTACACAGATACGCAGTATTTT. It yields the protein CASSFDGSYTDTQYF.

In DNA, the CDR3 is TGCGCCAGCAGCCAAGAAAAACAGGGGTATTCCTACGAGCAGTACTTC. Translated: CASSQEKQGYSYEQYF. The V and J genes are TRBV4-1 and TRBJ2-7; 7 nucleotides match TRBD1. Germline CDR1 and CDR2: MGHRA and YSYEKL. The CDR3 has 16 amino acids. The V segment lost 0 bases and the J segment 1 base; nucleotides outside the gene matches: 6.

In its sample, this clonotype was seen a few times. The chain employs TRBV4-3 and TRBJ2-7, with no clear D. The germline gives CDR1 LGHNA, CDR2 YSLEER. Deletions cut 0 bases from V and 2 bases from J, with 5 bases between. CDR3 length: 13 amino acids. CDR3 region: CASSQDIAYEQYF. As DNA, the CDR3 is TGCGCCAGCAGCCAAGATATCGCCTACGAGCAGTACTTC.

This clonotype showed up just a few times. The J gene is TRBJ2-1, the V gene TRBV6-2 or TRBV6-3; D is possibly TRBD1 or TRBD2 (6 bases each). This CDR3 is 14 amino acids long. Trimming pared 8 bases from V and 0 bases from J, leaving 11 bases between. Germline lookup yields CDR1 MNHEY and CDR2 SVGEGT. CDR3 sequence (DNA): TGTGCCAGCCACGGGGGCGCCTCCTACAATGAGCAGTTCTTC. As protein: CASHGGASYNEQFF.